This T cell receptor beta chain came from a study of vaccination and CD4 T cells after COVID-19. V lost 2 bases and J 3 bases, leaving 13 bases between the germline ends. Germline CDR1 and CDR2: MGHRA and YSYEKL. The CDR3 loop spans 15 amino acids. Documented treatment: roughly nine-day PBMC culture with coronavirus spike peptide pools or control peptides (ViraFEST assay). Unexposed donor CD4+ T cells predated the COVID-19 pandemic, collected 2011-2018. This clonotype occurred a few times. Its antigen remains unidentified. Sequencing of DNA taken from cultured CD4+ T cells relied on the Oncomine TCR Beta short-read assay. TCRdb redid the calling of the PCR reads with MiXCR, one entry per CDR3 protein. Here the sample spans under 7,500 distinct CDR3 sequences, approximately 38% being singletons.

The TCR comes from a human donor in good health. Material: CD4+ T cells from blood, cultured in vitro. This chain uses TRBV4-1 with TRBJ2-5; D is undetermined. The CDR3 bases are TGCGCCAGCAGCCAAAGTGTCCTGGGCAAAGAGACCCAGTACTTC. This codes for CASSQSVLGKETQYF.